The entry that follows covers one T cell receptor beta chain sequence. This entry belongs to a study of control samples from healthy donors and cancer patients. V was pared by 6 bases and J by 8 bases, with 17 bases of the junction left unmatched. The CDR3 has 16 residues. Per germline, CDR1 SQVTM and CDR2 ANQGSEA. Clones were sequenced by immunoSEQ multiplex PCR, and TCRdb holds only the in-frame ones, with some missing. The repertoire has about 94,000 clones, 90% of them found once; the top ten carry roughly 3.4%. The clonotype was recovered from a woman aged 18-29 years in good health. The chain carries TRBV29-1 and TRBJ2-1; 9 nucleotides agree with TRBD2. Source material: blood. DNA of the CDR3: TGCAGCGTGCCATACGGTAGCGGGGGAGGAGGAGATGAGCAGTTCTTC. Its translation is CSVPYGSGGGGDEQFF.